These T cell receptor beta chains were read from a single sample in a study of blood T cell repertoires in COVID-19. The table came from immunoSEQ multiplex PCR; TCRdb's copy has only in-frame clones and leaves some out. The table has more than 350,000 clones, around 87% seen once; the top ten hold roughly a tenth. Sequencing used PBMCs or T cells enriched from blood (not recorded which). Every receptor here comes from a woman in her 50s who had recovered from COVID-19. The CDR3 runs from the conserved cysteine through the conserved F or W. A D gene is named only where the DNA matches it firmly. Clone size is shown for a subset of rows, as once, few, many or a class of expanded clone.

clone_size cdr3_length d_call j_call v_call cdr3_nt cdr3_aa
NA 16 TRBD1 TRBJ1-6 TRBV5-1 TGCGCCAGCAGCAACAGGGGATCTCAATTCAATTCACCCCTCCACTTT CASSNRGSQFNSPLHF
NA 11 TRBD1 TRBJ2-1 TRBV6-5 TGTGCCAGCACCGACAGGGACCAGCAGTTCTTC CASTDRDQQFF
NA 18 TRBD2 TRBJ2-1 TRBV27 TGTGCCAGCAGTCCGGGGACTAGCGGGGGAGGAATTTACAATGAGCAGTTCTTC CASSPGTSGGGIYNEQFF
NA 16 NA TRBJ1-6 TRBV7-8 TGTGCCAGCAGCTTACTTGACTTTTCGGAGAATTCACCCCTCCACTTT CASSLLDFSENSPLHF
NA 15 NA TRBJ1-5 TRBV28 TGTGCCAGCAGTTTAACGCGGCCGAGCAATCAGCCCCAGCATTTT CASSLTRPSNQPQHF
NA 16 NA TRBJ2-3 TRBV28 TGTGCCAGCACGCAGCAACGGAGGGGCTCCGGGGATACGCAGTATTTT CASTQQRRGSGDTQYF
NA 13 TRBD2 TRBJ2-7 TRBV29-1 TGCAGCGTTACTAGCGGGGGGGGATACGAGCAGTACTTC CSVTSGGGYEQYF
NA 16 TRBD2 TRBJ2-7 TRBV5-1 TGCGCCAGCAGCTCGACTAGCGGGGGGGTCTCCTACGAGCAGTACTTC CASSSTSGGVSYEQYF
NA 13 TRBD1 TRBJ2-7 TRBV7-2 TGTGCCAGCAGCTTGACAGGGGGGTACGAGCAGTACTTC CASSLTGGYEQYF
NA 13 NA TRBJ1-6 TRBV4-1 TGCGCCAGCAGCCAAGACAGGGTCTCACCCCTCCACTTT CASSQDRVSPLHF
NA 10 NA TRBJ1-1 TRBV2 TGTGCCAGCGGCGGAGGAGAAGCTTTCTTT CASGGGEAFF
NA 16 NA TRBJ2-5 TRBV21-1 TGTGCCAGCAGGGATACTCCGGGACTAGCGAGTAGGGCCCAGTACTTC CASRDTPGLASRAQYF
NA 12 NA TRBJ2-3 TRBV9 TGTGCCAGCAGCGCTTACACAGATACGCAGTATTTT CASSAYTDTQYF
NA 12 NA TRBJ1-3 TRBV30 TGTGCCTGGAGTGCTCCTGGAAACACCATATATTTT CAWSAPGNTIYF
NA 15 TRBD1 TRBJ1-5 TRBV28 TGTGCCAGCGGCGGGGACAGTATCTCAAATCAGCCCCAGCATTTT CASGGDSISNQPQHF
NA 16 NA TRBJ2-3 TRBV4-2 TGTGCCAGCAGCCAAGATATCGCAGGGGGGACAGATACGCAGTATTTT CASSQDIAGGTDTQYF
NA 16 TRBD1 TRBJ1-1 TRBV18 TGTGCCAGCTCACCACCGCTGACAGGGGAGGACACTGAAGCTTTCTTT CASSPPLTGEDTEAFF
NA 12 NA TRBJ1-1 TRBV9 TGTGCCAGCAACCGGGAGAACACTGAAGCTTTCTTT CASNRENTEAFF
NA 13 NA TRBJ2-5 TRBV6-2/TRBV6-3 TGTGCCAGCAGTTACGGGCAGAGAGAGACCCAGTACTTC CASSYGQRETQYF
NA 14 TRBD2 TRBJ2-5 TRBV6-5 TGTGCCAGCAGAACGACTAGCGGGGTGCAGACCCAGTACTTC CASRTTSGVQTQYF
NA 14 TRBD1 TRBJ1-2 TRBV5-1 TGCGCCAGCAGCCCAGGGACAGCCTCCTATGGCTACACCTTC CASSPGTASYGYTF
NA 11 NA TRBJ1-4 TRBV2 TGTGCCAGCAGTGTTGGCGAAAAACTGTTTTTT CASSVGEKLFF
NA 16 NA TRBJ1-5 TRBV5-5 TGTGCCAGCAGCTTGGGGCAGGGTAAGGGCAATCAGCCCCAGCATTTT CASSLGQGKGNQPQHF
NA 14 NA TRBJ2-7 TRBV10-3 TGTGCCATCAGTGATGAGCTCCTTTCCTACGAGCAGTACTTC CAISDELLSYEQYF
NA 14 NA TRBJ1-1 TRBV30 TGTGCCTGGAGTGTAGGGGCGGCGAACACTGAAGCTTTCTTT CAWSVGAANTEAFF
NA 18 NA TRBJ2-1 TRBV5-1 TGCGCCAGCAGCTTGGACCTGCGCGCACTTTTTGATCCCAATGAGCAGTTCTTC CASSLDLRALFDPNEQFF
once 14 NA TRBJ1-1 TRBV6-4 TGTGCCAGCAGTGATGGAGGGATGAACACTGAAGCTTTCTTT CASSDGGMNTEAFF
NA 12 NA TRBJ2-1 TRBV29-1 TGCAGCGTGGAAGCAGGGTGGCATGAGCAGTTCTTC CSVEAGWHEQFF
once 16 TRBD2 TRBJ2-5 TRBV5-6 TGTGCCAGCAGCAGACTAGCGGGGGAGTTGCAAGAGACCCAGTACTTC CASSRLAGELQETQYF
few 16 TRBD1 TRBJ1-1 TRBV19 TGTGCCAGTAAGATGACAGGGGGATTTCGGAACACTGAAGCTTTCTTT CASKMTGGFRNTEAFF
NA 15 NA TRBJ1-1 TRBV2 TGTGCCAGCAGTGAAATGGGGCACGGGGGAACTGAAGCTTTCTTT CASSEMGHGGTEAFF
NA 15 TRBD1 TRBJ1-4 TRBV2 TGTGCCAGCGACGCGATGGGACAGGGAAGGGAAAAACTGTTTTTT CASDAMGQGREKLFF
NA 13 NA TRBJ2-7 TRBV5-1 TGCGCCAGCAGCTTGCGCGGTTACTACGAGCAGTACTTC CASSLRGYYEQYF
once 15 TRBD1 TRBJ1-1 TRBV25-1 TGTGCCAGCAGTGAATCACAGGGACAGGGTTCAGAAGCTTTCTTT CASSESQGQGSEAFF
once 13 TRBD1 TRBJ1-4 TRBV2 TGTGCCAGCATGGGACAGCGGAATGAAAAACTGTTTTTT CASMGQRNEKLFF
NA 17 TRBD1 TRBJ2-3 TRBV7-9 TGTGCCAGCAGCCCAAAGGCCGACAGGGGGTGCACAGATACGCAGTATTTT CASSPKADRGCTDTQYF
NA 16 TRBD1 TRBJ1-2 TRBV19 TGTGCCAGTAGTATAGTAACAGGGGGCGCAAGCTATGGCTACACCTTC CASSIVTGGASYGYTF
NA 11 NA TRBJ1-2 TRBV4-1 TGCGCCAGCAGCCGGACTGGTGGCTACACCTTC CASSRTGGYTF
NA 15 TRBD1 TRBJ1-1 TRBV19 TGTGCCAGTAGTGTACAACAGGGGGCTAGCGCTGAAGCTTTCTTT CASSVQQGASAEAFF
NA 18 TRBD1 TRBJ1-1 TRBV7-6 TGTGCCAGCAGCCCCAGACCGGGACAGGGGGCAGGGAACACTGAAGCTTTCTTT CASSPRPGQGAGNTEAFF
NA 14 NA TRBJ1-2 TRBV21-1 TGTGCCAGCACCTCCGGGACAGGGGGCTATGGCTACACCTTC CASTSGTGGYGYTF
few 16 TRBD1 TRBJ1-3 TRBV7-9 TGTGCCAGCAGCTTAGTCTCCGGGACAGCTGGAAACACCATATATTTT CASSLVSGTAGNTIYF
NA 16 NA TRBJ1-3 TRBV2 TGTGCCAGCAGTGATGACAGCTATAGCTCTGGAAACACCATATATTTT CASSDDSYSSGNTIYF
NA 14 TRBD1 TRBJ2-5 TRBV28 TGTGCCACCCGGGACAGGGATGTGGGAGAGACCCAGTACTTC CATRDRDVGETQYF
NA 15 TRBD1 TRBJ1-2 TRBV7-9 TGTGCCAGCAGCCGGTCGGGACAGACAAACTATGGCTACACCTTC CASSRSGQTNYGYTF